This TCR beta chain was recorded in a study of OX40 agonist ivuxolimab in advanced cancers. Trimming removed 4 bases from V and 1 base from J; junction bases left unmatched: 3. The germline gives CDR1 SGHVS, CDR2 FNYEAQ. The CDR3 length is 14 residues. Data came from immunoSEQ multiplex PCR; TCRdb stores just in-frame clones and leaves some out. The table has 70,000 to 80,000 clones, roughly 90% seen once; the top ten hold 0.75% to 1%. The chain combines TRBV7-6 with TRBJ1-1, with 7 bases matching TRBD1. This sequence was found in an adult with an advanced solid tumor such as melanoma, head and neck, liver or kidney cancer. This specimen was CD4+ or CD8+ T cells sorted from blood, taken in a trial of the OX40 agonist ivuxolimab. The CDR3, as DNA: TGTGCCAGCAGCTCGGGACAGCCGAACACTGAAGCTTTCTTT. This codes for CASSSGQPNTEAFF.